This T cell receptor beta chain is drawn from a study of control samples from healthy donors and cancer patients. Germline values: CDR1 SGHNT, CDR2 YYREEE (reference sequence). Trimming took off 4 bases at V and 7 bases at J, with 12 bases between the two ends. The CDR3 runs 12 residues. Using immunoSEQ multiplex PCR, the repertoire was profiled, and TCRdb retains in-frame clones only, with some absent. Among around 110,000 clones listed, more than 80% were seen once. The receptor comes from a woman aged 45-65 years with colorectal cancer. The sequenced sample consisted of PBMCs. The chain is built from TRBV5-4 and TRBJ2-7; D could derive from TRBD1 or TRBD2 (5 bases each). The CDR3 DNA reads TGTGCCAGCAGCAGGGACCTGGGAGAGCAGTACTTC. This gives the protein CASSRDLGEQYF.